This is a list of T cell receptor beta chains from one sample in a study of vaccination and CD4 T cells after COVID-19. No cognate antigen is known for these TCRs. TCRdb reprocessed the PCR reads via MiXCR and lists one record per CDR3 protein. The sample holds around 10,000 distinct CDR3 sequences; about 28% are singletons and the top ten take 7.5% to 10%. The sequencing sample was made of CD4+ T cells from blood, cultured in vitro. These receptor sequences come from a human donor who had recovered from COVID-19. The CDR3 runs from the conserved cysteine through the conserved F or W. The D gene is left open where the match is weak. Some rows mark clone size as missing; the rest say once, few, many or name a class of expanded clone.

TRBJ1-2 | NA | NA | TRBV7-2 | TGTGCCAGCAGTCCGGGACAACCATCCTATGGCTACACCTTC | CASSPGQPSYGYTF
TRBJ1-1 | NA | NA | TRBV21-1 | TGTGCCAGCAGCAAATTGGGTGAAGCTTTCTTT | CASSKLGEAFF
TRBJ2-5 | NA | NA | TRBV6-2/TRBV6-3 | TGTGCCAGCAGTTATTTTCAGGGAGGAGAGACCCAGTACTTC | CASSYFQGGETQYF
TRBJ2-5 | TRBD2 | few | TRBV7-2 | TGTGCCAGCAGCCTTACCCCAGCGGGAGGGGAGGAGACCCAGTACTTC | CASSLTPAGGEETQYF
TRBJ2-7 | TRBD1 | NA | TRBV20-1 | TGCAGTGCTATAGGGACAGGGAACTACGAGCAGTACTTC | CSAIGTGNYEQYF
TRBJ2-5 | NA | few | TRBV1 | TGCACCAGCAGCTCGTCTGGGGTTCAAGAGACCCAGTACTTC | CTSSSSGVQETQYF
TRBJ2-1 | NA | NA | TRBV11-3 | TGTGCCAGCAGCTCCCGCTATGGCAGCTCCTACAATGAGCAGTTCTTC | CASSSRYGSSYNEQFF
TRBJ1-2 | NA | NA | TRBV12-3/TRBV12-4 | TGTGCCAGCAGTTCAGGAGCTCCTAACTATGGCTACACCTTC | CASSSGAPNYGYTF
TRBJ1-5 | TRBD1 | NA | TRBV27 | TGTGCCAGCAGTTTTAGACAGGGGTCGCAGCCCCAGCATTTT | CASSFRQGSQPQHF
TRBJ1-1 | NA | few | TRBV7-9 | TGTGCCAGCAGCGCCGAAGTCAACACTGAAGCTTTCTTT | CASSAEVNTEAFF
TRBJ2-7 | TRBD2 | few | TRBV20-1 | TGCAGTGCTAGAGATTTGCGGGGGGAGTCCTACGAGCAGTACTTC | CSARDLRGESYEQYF
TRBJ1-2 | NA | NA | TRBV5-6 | TGTGCCAGCAGCTTGTCCAACTATGGCTACACCTTC | CASSLSNYGYTF
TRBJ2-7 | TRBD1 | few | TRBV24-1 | TGTGCCACCAGTGATTCCGGGACAGGGTGGAATGAGCAGTACTTC | CATSDSGTGWNEQYF
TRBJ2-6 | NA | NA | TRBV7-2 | TGTGCCAGCAGTCAAAGGTGGCTCTCTGGGGCCAACGTCCTGACTTTC | CASSQRWLSGANVLTF
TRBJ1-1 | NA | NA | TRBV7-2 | TGTGCCAGCAGCTTTGGGGGGGGGCACACTGAAGCTTTCTTT | CASSFGGGHTEAFF
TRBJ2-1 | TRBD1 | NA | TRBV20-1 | TGCAGTGCCCAACCGCAGGGGGCGCACAATGAGCAGTTCTTC | CSAQPQGAHNEQFF
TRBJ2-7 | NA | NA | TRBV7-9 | TGTGCCAGCAGCTTATTCGGCAGCCTCGGCGAGCAGTACTTC | CASSLFGSLGEQYF
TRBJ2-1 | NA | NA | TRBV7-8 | TGTGCCAGCAGCTCCTCGTTAGGGACGAAGGAGTTCTTC | CASSSSLGTKEFF
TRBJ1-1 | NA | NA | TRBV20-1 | TGCAGTGCCATAGAATGGGGGGTGAACACTGAAGCTTTCTTT | CSAIEWGVNTEAFF
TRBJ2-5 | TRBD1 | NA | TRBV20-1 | TGCAGTGCCCCGGGCGGGATGACAGGGGATAAATTTTATCGAGAGACCCAGTACTTC | CSAPGGMTGDKFYRETQYF
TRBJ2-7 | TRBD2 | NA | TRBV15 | TGTGCCACCAGCAGAGGCGATGGACTAGCGGGTTCCTACGAGCAGTACTTC | CATSRGDGLAGSYEQYF
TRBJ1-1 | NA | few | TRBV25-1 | TGTGCCAGCAGGGGTGATACTGAAGCTTTCTTT | CASRGDTEAFF
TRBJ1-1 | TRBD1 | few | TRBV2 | TGTGCCAGCAGCAGACAGGGGGACACTGAAGCTTTCTTT | CASSRQGDTEAFF
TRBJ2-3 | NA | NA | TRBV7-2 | TGTGCCAGCAGCCCGTCGCGGGGCACAGATACGCAGTATTTT | CASSPSRGTDTQYF
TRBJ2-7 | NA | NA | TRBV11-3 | TGTGCCAGCAGCTTAGCCGCCGCGCGCTACGAGCAGTACTTC | CASSLAAARYEQYF
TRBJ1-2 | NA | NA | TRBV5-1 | TGCGCCAGCAGGGCCGTAAACTATGGCTACACCTTC | CASRAVNYGYTF
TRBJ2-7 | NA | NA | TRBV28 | TGTGCCAGCAGTCAAACAGGGTACGAGCAGTACTTC | CASSQTGYEQYF
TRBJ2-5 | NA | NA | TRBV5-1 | TGCGCCAGCAGGTCTACGGGACAAGGCACAGAGACCCAGTACTTC | CASRSTGQGTETQYF
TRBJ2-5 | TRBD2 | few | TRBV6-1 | TGTGCCAGCAGTCCCCGAAGCGGGGGGAAAGAGACCCAGTACTTC | CASSPRSGGKETQYF
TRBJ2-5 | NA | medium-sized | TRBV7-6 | TGTGCCAGCAGCTTAAGGGTTTTGGAGACCCAGTACTTC | CASSLRVLETQYF
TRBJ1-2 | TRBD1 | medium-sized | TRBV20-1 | TGCAGTGCTAGAGAACAGGGGAGGCCCTCCGGCTACACCTTC | CSAREQGRPSGYTF
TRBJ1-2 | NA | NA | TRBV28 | TGTGCCAGCAGCCCGACAGTTCCCGCCAAGGGCTACACCTTC | CASSPTVPAKGYTF
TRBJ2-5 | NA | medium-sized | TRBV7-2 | TGTGCCAGCAGCTCCGGGTATGGTCAACAAGAGACCCAGTACTTC | CASSSGYGQQETQYF
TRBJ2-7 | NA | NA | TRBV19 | TGTGCCAGTAGTATCGGAGGCGGATCCTACGAGCAGTACTTC | CASSIGGGSYEQYF
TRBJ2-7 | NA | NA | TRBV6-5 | TGTGCCAGCAGTTACTCGATCCGGCAGGGGTACGAGCAGTACTTC | CASSYSIRQGYEQYF
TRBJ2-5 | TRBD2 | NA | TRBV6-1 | TGTGCCAGCATTGAGCGGGGGAGCGGAGGGACCCAGTACTTC | CASIERGSGGTQYF
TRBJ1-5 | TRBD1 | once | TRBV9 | TGTGCCAGCAGCCCCGGGACAGGGGTTCAGCCCCAGCATTTT | CASSPGTGVQPQHF
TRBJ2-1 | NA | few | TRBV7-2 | TGTGCCAGCAGCTTAGCTGTGCAGCCCAATGAGCAGTTCTTC | CASSLAVQPNEQFF
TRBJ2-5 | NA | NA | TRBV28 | TGTGCCAGCAGTTTAGGGCCAGCCCAAGAGACCCAGTACTTC | CASSLGPAQETQYF
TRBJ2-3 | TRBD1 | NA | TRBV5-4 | TGTGCCAGCAGCCCCGAACAGGGGGGTAGGACAGATACGCAGTATTTT | CASSPEQGGRTDTQYF
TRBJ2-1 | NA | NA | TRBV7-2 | TGTGCCAGCAGCGCGAGCTTGGGTGAGCAGTTCTTC | CASSASLGEQFF
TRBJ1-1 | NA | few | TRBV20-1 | TGCAGTGCCCGCCGGATCAGGTACCGGGACACTGAAGCTTTCTTT | CSARRIRYRDTEAFF
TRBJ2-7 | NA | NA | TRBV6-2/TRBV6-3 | TGTGCCAGCAGTCGGGGCATCTACGAGCAGTACTTC | CASSRGIYEQYF
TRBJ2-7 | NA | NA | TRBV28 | TGTGCCAGCAGCCCAGGACGGAGATACGAGCAGTACTTC | CASSPGRRYEQYF
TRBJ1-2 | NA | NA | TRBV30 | TGTGCCTGGAATAACGGTCAAAATGGCTACACCTTC | CAWNNGQNGYTF
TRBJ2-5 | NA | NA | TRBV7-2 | TGTGCCAGCAGCTTATCCAGTAGGAGCAGGGAGACCCAGTACTTC | CASSLSSRSRETQYF
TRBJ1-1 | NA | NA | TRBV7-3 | TGTGCCAGCAGCTTAACCGGGAACACTGAAGCTTTCTTT | CASSLTGNTEAFF
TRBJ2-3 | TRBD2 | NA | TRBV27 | TGTGCCAGCGGATGGGTAGCGGGAGTCCCAGATACGCAGTATTTT | CASGWVAGVPDTQYF
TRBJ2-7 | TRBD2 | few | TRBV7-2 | TGTGCCAGCAGCCCCAAGGCCGGGACTAGCGGGAGAAGATCCTACAAGCAGTACTTC | CASSPKAGTSGRRSYKQYF
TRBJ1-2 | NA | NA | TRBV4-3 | TGCGCCAGCAGTCCGACAGGAGAGGATGGCTACACCTTC | CASSPTGEDGYTF
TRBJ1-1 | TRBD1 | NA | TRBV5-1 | TGCGCCAGCAGCGCGGGACAGGTGATGAACACTGAAGCTTTCTTT | CASSAGQVMNTEAFF
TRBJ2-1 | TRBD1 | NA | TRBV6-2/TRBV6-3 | TGTGCCAGCAGTTCTAGACAGGGGGAGGTCTACAATGAGCAGTTCTTC | CASSSRQGEVYNEQFF